The text below deals with one T cell receptor (beta chain). The antigen is not known. Generated by immunoSEQ multiplex PCR, the TCRdb table keeps only in-frame clones and is missing some. The sample shows roughly 150,000 clones, more than 85% of them seen only once. This sample was taken from a study of T cell responses to AZD1222 COVID-19 vaccine. Findings and caveats of the study: Targeting of unmutated variant regions was reportedly seen in nearly half of spike-specific TCRs. White British people made up most donors, females outnumbered males, and clonal diversity was possibly underestimated. Repertoires were sampled only after the peak T cell response. The span of vaccine-associated CD4 TCRs extended across spike, with dominance at 160-218 and 743-854.

The clonotype originates from an adult who had recovered from COVID-19. Sequencing was performed on peripheral blood, taken after recovery from COVID-19.

The CDR3 DNA sequence: TGTGCCAGCAGGCATCCAGGGGACACTGAAGCTTTCTTT. This sequence encodes CASRHPGDTEAFF. The J gene is TRBJ1-1, the V gene TRBV4-2; a possible D gene is TRBD1 (6 bases). V dropped 6 bases and J dropped 3 bases, with 11 bases sitting between them. The CDR3 length is 13 residues. Per the germline V gene, CDR1 is LGHNA and CDR2 is YNFKEQ.